One sample yielded the 9 T cell receptor beta chains listed below, sequenced in a study of T cells after yellow fever vaccination. TCRdb itself ran the 5' RACE reads through MiXCR, one entry per CDR3 protein. The data contain 500,000 to 550,000 distinct CDR3 sequences, about a fifth of them singletons. The sequences come from PBMCs, collected approximately 22 days after the first yellow fever vaccination. These receptors were collected from a man aged 18 to 30 who received the YFV17D yellow fever vaccine.

This clonotype was observed many times. The chain is built from TRBV18 and TRBJ1-5; no reliable D call. Germline V lookup: CDR1 KGHSH, CDR2 LQKENI. V lost 2 bases, J lost 5 bases, and 10 bases lay in between. The CDR3 is made up of 14 amino acids. The CDR3 DNA reads TGTGCCAGCTCACCATGGGGTGACGATCAGCCCCAGCATTTT. Its protein product is CASSPWGDDQPQHF.

The chain couples TRBV30 to TRBJ2-6; unclear D gene. CDR1 and CDR2 (germline): GTSNPN, SVGIG (reference sequence). Trimming stripped 5 bases from V and 1 base from J, with 9 bases between. The CDR3 is 14 amino acids. This chain's CDR3 is CAWVSGSGANVLTF. For the CDR3, the DNA is TGTGCCTGGGTGTCCGGGTCTGGGGCCAACGTCCTGACTTTC.

The V gene is TRBV10-3, the J gene TRBJ2-1, with D unclear. V lost 6 bases and J 5 bases, leaving 11 bases between the germline ends. The germline CDR1 and CDR2 sequences are ENHRY and SYGVKD. This CDR3 has 13 amino acids. The chain's CDR3 is CAISPGPNNEQFF. CDR3 nucleotide sequence: TGTGCCATCAGCCCTGGGCCAAACAATGAGCAGTTCTTC.

This clonotype was detected a few times. The rearrangement joins TRBV7-3 to TRBJ2-3; the match to TRBD2 covers 8 bases. CDR1 SGHTA and CDR2 FQGTGA come from the germline V gene. V lost 2 bases, J lost 4 bases, and 11 bases stayed unmatched. CDR3 size: 17 residues. The CDR3 bases are TGTGCCAGCAGCTTACGGATAGCGATCGGGGGGGCAGATACGCAGTATTTT. Its translation: CASSLRIAIGGADTQYF. Looking up the rest from reference TRBV7-3 and TRBJ2-3 gives the full variable domain: GAGVSQTPSNKVTEKGKYVELRCDPISGHTALYWYRQSLGQGPEFLIYFQGTGAADDSGLPNDRFFAVRPEGSVSTLKIQRTERGDSAVYLCASSLRIAIGGADTQYFGPGTRLTVL.

There are a few counts of this clonotype. The chain employs TRBV11-2 and TRBJ2-7; D remains ambiguous. Trimming shortened V by 3 bases and J by 3 bases, and 0 bases separated the two germline ends. This CDR3 contains 10 residues. Germline CDR1 reads SGHAT; CDR2 reads FQNNGV. The CDR3 DNA reads TGTGCCAGCAGCTTCTACGAGCAGTACGTC. It codes for CASSFYEQYV.

At least ten counts were recorded for this clonotype. V and J are TRBV20-1 and TRBJ1-2; D is undetermined. Deletions cut 6 bases from V and 6 bases from J, with 29 bases between. The CDR3 extends over 17 amino acids. The V gene's germline CDR1 is DFQATT and CDR2 SNEGSKA (reference sequence). CDR3 coding DNA: TGCAGTGCCACGGGTACCTGGGTGATCGGCAAAGGTCATGGCTACACCTTC. Amino acid sequence: CSATGTWVIGKGHGYTF.

This clonotype was seen more than once but under ten times. The chain uses TRBV7-3 and TRBJ2-7; possibly TRBD1 or TRBD2 for D (5 bases each). The CDR3 sequence is 13 residues long. Looked up from germline, CDR1 is SGHTA and CDR2 is FQGTGA. The germline V and J ends were trimmed by 6 bases and 6 bases, with 15 bases remaining between them. CDR3 in DNA: TGTGCCAGCAGTGCCGGGGACCCTCCCGAGCAGTACTTC. Amino acids: CASSAGDPPEQYF.

This sequence joins TRBV25-1 and TRBJ1-1; D is perhaps TRBD1 (5 bases). V was cut by 8 bases and J by 4 bases, with 14 bases left in between. The CDR3 runs 13 residues. CDR1 is MGHDK and CDR2 is SYGVNS in the germline V gene. Written as DNA, the CDR3 is TGTGCCAGCCTATTTTCAGGGACCACTGAAGCTTTCTTT. Protein sequence: CASLFSGTTEAFF.

V gene TRBV12-3 or TRBV12-4 combines with J gene TRBJ2-3, with 9 bases identical to TRBD2. The CDR3 runs to 16 residues. The junction had 8 bases not matched to a gene; V was cut back by 3 bases and J by 4 bases. The CDR3 here is CASSFWAGGEPDTQYF. In DNA form, the CDR3 reads TGTGCCAGCAGTTTTTGGGCGGGGGGGGAACCAGATACGCAGTATTTT.